Each of the 18 T cell receptor beta chains below was sequenced from the same sample in a study of blood T cell repertoires in COVID-19. The protocol was immunoSEQ multiplex PCR, while the TCRdb copy is restricted to in-frame clones and leaves out a portion. The table has 120,000 to 150,000 clones, approximately 80% seen once; the top ten hold roughly 3.9%. Sequencing was performed on PBMCs or T cells enriched from blood (not recorded which). These TCRs come from a man aged 45 to 65 in a cohort exposed to, infected with or recovered from COVID-19 (not recorded which).

The CDR3 bases are TGTGCCAGCAGTTTATCTAATGGGGCCAACGTCCTGACTTTC. Its translation is CASSLSNGANVLTF. J is TRBJ2-6 and V is TRBV27; D gene ambiguous. The V end was cut by 0 bases, the J end by 3 bases, with 3 bases between. The germline gives CDR1 MNHEY, CDR2 SMNVEV (reference sequence). The CDR3 runs 14 residues.

This clone was detected a few times. The chain recombines TRBV19 with TRBJ2-7; TRBD2 matches at 7 bases. The CDR3 runs to 13 residues. In germline, CDR1 is LNHDA, CDR2 SQIVND (reference sequence). With V trimmed by 7 bases and J by 4 bases, 7 bases remained unmatched. The CDR3 DNA reads TGTGCCAGTAATCCCCAGCGGGGTTACGAGCAGTACTTC. The encoded protein is CASNPQRGYEQYF.

The V and J genes are TRBV19 and TRBJ1-5, with 8 bases lining up with TRBD1. Germline lookup yields CDR1 LNHDA and CDR2 SQIVND (reference sequence). The CDR3 runs 16 residues. Unmatched junction bases numbered 8, after V lost 7 bases and J lost 0 bases. CDR3 amino acids: CASNDRGSYSNQPQHF. CDR3 bases: TGTGCCAGTAACGACAGGGGCTCATATAGCAATCAGCCCCAGCATTTT. Full variable domain (outside the CDR3, taken from reference TRBV19 and TRBJ1-5): DGGITQSPKYLFRKEGQNVTLSCEQNLNHDAMYWYRQDPGQGLRLIYYSQIVNDFQKGDIAEGYSVSREKKESFPLTVTSAQKNPTAFYLCASNDRGSYSNQPQHFGDGTRLSIL.

The CDR3 DNA sequence: TGTGCCAGCAGTCCTACAGGGATGAACACTGAAGCTTTCTTT. Its translation is CASSPTGMNTEAFF. The chain links TRBV14 to TRBJ1-1, with D tentatively TRBD1 (6 bases). The V and J ends lost 6 bases and 0 bases respectively, with 11 bases between them. The germline V gene has CDR1 SGHDN and CDR2 FVKESK. The CDR3 extends over 14 amino acids.

The V call is TRBV5-4, the J call TRBJ2-7; TRBD1 is a possible D gene (5 bases). Deletions cut 4 bases from V and 5 bases from J, with 13 bases between. Germline V CDR1 and CDR2: SGHNT, YYREEE (reference sequence). The CDR3 runs 13 residues. The CDR3 region is CASSLTGGDEQYF. In DNA form, the CDR3 reads TGTGCCAGCAGCCTTACAGGTGGCGACGAGCAGTACTTC.

The chain uses TRBV28 and TRBJ2-7; a weak D match, TRBD1 (5 bases). CDR3 size: 12 residues. V lost 5 bases, J lost 9 bases, and 14 bases lay in between. The germline V gene has CDR1 MDHEN and CDR2 SYDVKM. CDR3 nucleotides: TGTGCCAGCAGTGGGGCAGGGAAAAGGCAGTACTTC. It codes for CASSGAGKRQYF.

The rearrangement joins TRBV5-1 to TRBJ2-7; TRBD1 is a possible D gene (6 bases). From germline, CDR1 is SGHRS and CDR2 YFSETQ. The CDR3 has 12 amino acids. Trimming shortened V by 3 bases and J by 3 bases, and 7 bases separated the two germline ends. CDR3 sequence (DNA): TGCGCCAGCAGCTGGACAGACTACGAGCAGTACTTC. Amino acid sequence: CASSWTDYEQYF. Full variable domain (missing parts from reference TRBV5-1 and TRBJ2-7): KAGVTQTPRYLIKTRGQQVTLSCSPISGHRSVSWYQQTPGQGLQFLFEYFSETQRNKGNFPGRFSGRQFSNSRSEMNVSTLELGDSALYLCASSWTDYEQYFGPGTRLTVT.

V and J are TRBV30 and TRBJ1-5; TRBD1 agrees at 8 bases. The trim removed 3 bases at V and 0 bases at J, leaving 7 bases unmatched. There are 16 residues in the CDR3. The V gene's germline CDR1 is GTSNPN and CDR2 SVGIG (reference sequence). The CDR3 DNA sequence: TGTGCCTGGAGAACTCGACAGGGGAATAGCAATCAGCCCCAGCATTTT. Amino acid sequence: CAWRTRQGNSNQPQHF.

The chain joins TRBV7-2 to TRBJ1-1; D unclear. Trimming removed 1 base from V and 4 bases from J, with 13 bases in between. Germline lookup yields CDR1 SGHTA and CDR2 FQGNSA. The CDR3 runs 15 residues. CDR3 bases: TGTGCCAGCAGCTTAGGGAGGGTCCTGGGCACTGAAGCTTTCTTT. This sequence encodes CASSLGRVLGTEAFF.

This rearrangement joins TRBV15 to TRBJ2-5, with 7 bases identical to TRBD2. Trimming cost V 1 base and J 6 bases; bases outside gene matches: 2. This CDR3 is 13 amino acids long. Germline assignment: CDR1 LNHNV and CDR2 YYDKDF (reference sequence). CDR3 amino acids: CATSRAGGKTQYF. The DNA of the CDR3 is TGTGCCACCAGCAGAGCGGGGGGTAAGACCCAGTACTTC. The complete variable domain, with remaining parts taken from reference TRBV15 and TRBJ2-5, reads DAMVIQNPRYQVTQFGKPVTLSCSQTLNHNVMYWYQQKSSQAPKLLFHYYDKDFNNEADTPDNFQSRRPNTSFCFLDIRSPGLGDTAMYLCATSRAGGKTQYFGPGTRLLVL.

The rearrangement joins TRBV5-1 to TRBJ2-5, with 12 bases aligning to TRBD2. This CDR3 is built from 15 residues. Germline assignment: CDR1 SGHRS and CDR2 YFSETQ. The V segment lost 0 bases and the J segment 4 bases; nucleotides outside the gene matches: 1. The CDR3 here is CASSLEGLAGETQYF. In DNA, the CDR3 is TGCGCCAGCAGCTTGGAGGGACTAGCGGGAGAGACCCAGTACTTC.

The rearrangement uses TRBV19 and TRBJ1-2; TRBD1 aligns across 8 bases. After removal of 6 bases from V and 2 bases from J, the junction contained 5 bases not matched to a gene. Germline V lookup: CDR1 LNHDA, CDR2 SQIVND (reference sequence). The CDR3 has 14 residues. CDR3 region: CASRESGGNYGYTF. Written as DNA, the CDR3 is TGTGCCAGTAGAGAGTCAGGGGGCAACTATGGCTACACCTTC.

The gene calls are TRBV19 and TRBJ1-2; D gene ambiguous. This CDR3 is built from 15 residues. V was clipped by 1 base and J by 3 bases, with 12 bases between them. Germline V gene lookup returns CDR1 LNHDA and CDR2 SQIVND (reference sequence). The CDR3 protein is CASSIVQAVDYGYTF. The CDR3 DNA is TGTGCCAGTAGTATAGTTCAGGCAGTGGACTATGGCTACACCTTC.

The chain links TRBV5-1 to TRBJ2-7; the match to TRBD1 covers 7 bases. The V and J ends lost 1 base and 0 bases, in that order; junction bases with no gene match: 7. This CDR3 contains 16 residues. Germline V gene lookup returns CDR1 SGHRS and CDR2 YFSETQ. CDR3 in DNA: TGCGCCAGCAGCTTGTTGCCGACAGGGAGCTCCTACGAGCAGTACTTC. Protein product: CASSLLPTGSSYEQYF.

The count of this clone is one. CDR3 residues: CASSLDGTSQETQYF. The CDR3 DNA is TGCGCCAGCAGCTTGGATGGGACTTCCCAAGAGACCCAGTACTTC. The rearrangement joins TRBV5-1 to TRBJ2-5; D may be TRBD2 (6 bases). The CDR3 loop spans 15 amino acids. V dropped 0 bases and J dropped 1 base, with 10 bases sitting between them. Germline V lookup: CDR1 SGHRS, CDR2 YFSETQ. The variable domain in full, with the rest retrieved from reference TRBV5-1 and TRBJ2-5, is KAGVTQTPRYLIKTRGQQVTLSCSPISGHRSVSWYQQTPGQGLQFLFEYFSETQRNKGNFPGRFSGRQFSNSRSEMNVSTLELGDSALYLCASSLDGTSQETQYFGPGTRLLVL.

The chain couples TRBV7-9 to TRBJ1-1; tentatively, D is TRBD1 (5 bases). Trimming took 3 bases from V and 1 from J, leaving 9 bases between them. This CDR3 comprises 14 residues. Germline CDR1 reads SEHNR; CDR2 reads FQNEAQ (reference sequence). CDR3 in DNA: TGTGCCAGCAGCTTCAACGGACAGAACACTGAAGCTTTCTTT. This codes for CASSFNGQNTEAFF.

The chain links TRBV11-2 to TRBJ2-1; D is unresolved. Germline lookup yields CDR1 SGHAT and CDR2 FQNNGV. The CDR3 runs to 11 residues. V was shortened by 5 bases and J by 7 bases, with 6 bases between the two germline ends. The CDR3 sequence: CASSPRNEQFF. CDR3 DNA: TGTGCCAGCAGCCCTAGGAATGAGCAGTTCTTC.

This rearrangement joins TRBV9 to TRBJ1-6; 8 positions agree with TRBD1. Germline assignment: CDR1 SGDLS and CDR2 YYNGEE. V was clipped by 8 bases and J by 9 bases; unmatched bases: 10. The CDR3 consists of 14 residues. The CDR3 spells CASSQDRATSPLHF. CDR3 DNA sequence: TGTGCCAGTAGTCAGGACAGGGCCACTTCACCCCTCCACTTT. The full variable domain, in which reference TRBV9 and TRBJ1-6 provide the parts outside the CDR3, is DSGVTQTPKHLITATGQRVTLRCSPRSGDLSVYWYQQSLDQGLQFLIQYYNGEERAKGNILERFSAQQFPDLHSELNLSSLELGDSALYFCASSQDRATSPLHFGNGTRLTVT.